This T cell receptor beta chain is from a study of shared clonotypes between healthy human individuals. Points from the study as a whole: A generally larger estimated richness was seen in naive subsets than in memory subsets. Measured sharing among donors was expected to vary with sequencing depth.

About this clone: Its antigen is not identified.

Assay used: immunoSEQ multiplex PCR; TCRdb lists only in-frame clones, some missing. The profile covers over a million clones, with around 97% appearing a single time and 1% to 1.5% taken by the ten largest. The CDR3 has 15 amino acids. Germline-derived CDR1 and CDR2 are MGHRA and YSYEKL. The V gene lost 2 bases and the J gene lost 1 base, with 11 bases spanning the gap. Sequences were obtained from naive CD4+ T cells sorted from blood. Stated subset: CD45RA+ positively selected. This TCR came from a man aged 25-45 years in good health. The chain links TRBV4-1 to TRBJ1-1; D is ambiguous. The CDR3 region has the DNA TGCGCCAGCAGCCAACCATGGCGGGAGAACACTGAAGCTTTCTTT. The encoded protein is CASSQPWRENTEAFF.